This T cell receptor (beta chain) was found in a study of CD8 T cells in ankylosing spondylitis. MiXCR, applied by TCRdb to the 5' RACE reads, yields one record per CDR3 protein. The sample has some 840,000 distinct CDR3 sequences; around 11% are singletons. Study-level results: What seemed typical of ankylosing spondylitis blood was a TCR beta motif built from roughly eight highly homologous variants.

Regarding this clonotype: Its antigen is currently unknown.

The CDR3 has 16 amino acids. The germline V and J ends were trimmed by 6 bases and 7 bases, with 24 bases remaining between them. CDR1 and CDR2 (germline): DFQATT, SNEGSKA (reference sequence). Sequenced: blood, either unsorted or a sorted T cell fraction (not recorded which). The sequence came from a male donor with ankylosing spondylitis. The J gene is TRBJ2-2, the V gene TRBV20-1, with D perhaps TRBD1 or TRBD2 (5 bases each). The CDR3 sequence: CSATFRDGPWGGELFF. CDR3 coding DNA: TGCAGTGCCACCTTCCGGGACGGACCTTGGGGCGGGGAGCTGTTTTTT.